These 4 T cell receptor beta chains came from one sample sequenced in a study of T cell responses to AZD1222 COVID-19 vaccine (dated by TCRdb to the early 2020s). In the paper's terms, the time point label means: about 28 days (+/-7) after the second vaccine dose. The label giving this sample's treatment or condition can be read as: meningococcal conjugate vaccine given as trial control. To prepare the library, the immunoSEQ multiplex PCR assay was applied. TCRdb provides this immuneACCESS table in a form limited to in-frame rearrangements. Some clones are lacking; in checked studies, under half of them reflect an unresolved V gene, and why the rest are absent is not known. In this sample the table shows about 75,000 clones, 70% to 90% of which occur a single time. The ten largest clones take up more than 8% of the sample. Sequencing used peripheral blood, obtained 28 days after the second dose of the MenACWY control vaccine. These receptor sequences come from an adult who received the MenACWY meningococcal vaccine as a control.

The chain is built from TRBV19 and TRBJ1-4; 9 bases map to TRBD1. The CDR3 is 14 amino acids. Germline CDR1 and CDR2: LNHDA and SQIVND (reference sequence). Unmatched junction bases numbered 5, after V lost 11 bases and J lost 1 base. The CDR3 region is CAVQDRGTNEKLFF. In DNA form, the CDR3 reads TGTGCCGTTCAGGACAGGGGAACTAATGAAAAACTGTTTTTT.

This clone was counted a few times. The rearrangement joins TRBV6-5 to TRBJ1-4; D is unclear. The ends were cut back, 5 bases at V and 5 bases at J, with 9 bases in the middle. The CDR3 has 13 residues. Germline V gene sequence: CDR1 MNHEY, CDR2 SVGAGI. Written as DNA, the CDR3 is TGTGCCAGCAGTCCAAGCCTGAATGAAAAACTGTTTTTT. It is translated as CASSPSLNEKLFF.

The V and J genes are TRBV6-5 and TRBJ2-3; D tentatively reads TRBD1 or TRBD2 (5 bases each). The CDR3 runs 14 residues. Germline values: CDR1 MNHEY, CDR2 SVGAGI. The V gene lost 7 bases and the J gene lost 2 bases, with 13 bases spanning the gap. The DNA for the CDR3 is TGTGCCAGCAAGGCAGGGAGTTCCACAGATACGCAGTATTTT. As protein: CASKAGSSTDTQYF.

The sample holds one count of this clone. The chain recombines TRBV5-4 with TRBJ1-3; D unresolved. In germline, CDR1 is SGHNT, CDR2 YYREEE (reference sequence). The CDR3 runs 15 residues. Trimming removed 4 bases from V and 4 bases from J, with 15 bases in between. This CDR3 reads CASSPDMGPGNTIYF. The CDR3 region has the DNA TGTGCCAGCAGCCCTGACATGGGCCCGGGAAACACCATATATTTT.